What follows are 31 T cell receptor beta chains derived from one specimen sequenced in a study of T cells in Graves' hyperthyroidism and ophthalmopathy. The source material, RNA transcripts, was used to amplify TCR beta CDR3 regions. HTBI primers drove first-round RT-PCR of the TCR CDR3. One entry per CDR3 protein, called by TCRdb with MiXCR from the multiplex PCR reads. The sample holds some 500,000 distinct CDR3 sequences; under 15% are singletons and the top ten take around a sixth. Material for sequencing was blood. The receptors originated from a woman younger than 30 with Graves' hyperthyroidism.

This clonotype was picked up many times. The CDR3 bases are TGTGCCAGTAGGGTGAATAGCAATCAGCCCCAGCATTTT. Protein sequence: CASRVNSNQPQHF. The chain combines TRBV19 with TRBJ1-5, with D uncertain. CDR3 size: 13 residues. Germline assignment: CDR1 LNHDA and CDR2 SQIVND (reference sequence). V was shortened by 6 bases and J by 0 bases, with 6 bases between the two germline ends.

There are many counts of this clonotype. The chain joins TRBV11-2 to TRBJ2-7; the match to TRBD2 covers 7 bases. V shed 7 bases, J shed 3 bases, and the junction held 9 bases outside the gene matches. This CDR3 contains 14 residues. Germline-derived CDR1 and CDR2 are SGHAT and FQNNGV. This CDR3 reads CASTWGGRVYEQYF. The CDR3 nucleotides are TGTGCCAGCACCTGGGGCGGGAGAGTCTACGAGCAGTACTTC.

This clonotype was counted at least ten times. This chain joins TRBV29-1 and TRBJ2-2; D may be TRBD1 or TRBD2 (5 bases each). CDR3 length: 14 amino acids. Germline V gene data show CDR1 as SQVTM and CDR2 as ANQGSEA. V dropped 5 bases and J dropped 1 base, with 11 bases sitting between them. The CDR3 here is CSVPGRQNTGELFF. The DNA of the CDR3 is TGCAGCGTTCCGGGACGACAGAACACCGGGGAGCTGTTTTTT.

This clonotype was detected many times. The chain uses TRBV20-1 and TRBJ2-1; 15 positions agree with TRBD2. The germline CDR1 and CDR2 sequences are DFQATT and SNEGSKA (reference sequence). The CDR3 loop spans 18 amino acids. V trimming: 4 bases; J trimming: 6 bases; junction bases outside the gene matches: 13. The CDR3 loop reads CSANPGLAGGQGSNEQFF. The CDR3 DNA is TGCAGTGCTAACCCGGGACTAGCGGGAGGCCAAGGTTCCAATGAGCAGTTCTTC.

This clonotype was detected ten times or more. V usage is TRBV11-2 and J usage is TRBJ2-2, with a tentative D call TRBD2 (6 bases). CDR1 is SGHAT and CDR2 is FQNNGV in the germline V gene. The length of the CDR3 is 15 residues. V gave up 5 bases and J gave up 7 bases, with 17 bases separating them. CDR3 nucleotides: TGTGCCAGCAGCGCGAAGGGGCGGGAAGACGGGGAGCTGTTTTTT. This encodes CASSAKGREDGELFF.

This clonotype was seen a few times. The chain is built from TRBV15 and TRBJ2-3; D unclear. Trimming took 1 base from V and 1 from J, leaving 12 bases between them. The germline CDR1 and CDR2 sequences are LNHNV and YYDKDF (reference sequence). The CDR3 loop spans 16 amino acids. The CDR3 protein is CATSRGQPLGTDTQYF. For the CDR3, the DNA is TGTGCCACCAGCAGAGGACAACCCCTGGGCACAGATACGCAGTATTTT. The complete variable domain, with remaining parts taken from reference TRBV15 and TRBJ2-3, reads DAMVIQNPRYQVTQFGKPVTLSCSQTLNHNVMYWYQQKSSQAPKLLFHYYDKDFNNEADTPDNFQSRRPNTSFCFLDIRSPGLGDTAMYLCATSRGQPLGTDTQYFGPGTRLTVL.

In its sample, this clonotype was seen many times. The CDR3 here is CAWSRRDGETQYF. The CDR3 DNA is TGTGCCTGGAGTAGACGCGACGGAGAGACCCAGTACTTC. This chain links TRBV30 with TRBJ2-5; D gene ambiguous. CDR3 length: 13 amino acids. The V gene's germline CDR1 is GTSNPN and CDR2 SVGIG (reference sequence). Between the trimmed V and J ends, which lost 2 bases and 4 bases, there was a span of 11 bases.

This clonotype was seen repeatedly, ten times or more. This rearrangement joins TRBV6-5 to TRBJ1-1; 9 bases fit TRBD1. The CDR3 sequence is 15 residues long. V was clipped by 2 bases and J by 3 bases; unmatched bases: 4. Looked up from germline, CDR1 is MNHEY and CDR2 is SVGAGI. The DNA for the CDR3 is TGTGCCAGCAGTTACACGGACAGGGGATACACTGAAGCTTTCTTT. This translates into CASSYTDRGYTEAFF.

Of note for this clonotype: The junction departs from the called germline gene at one end, perhaps through a read error. The CDR3 bases are TGTGCCGGCAGTGAAGCTGGCCAGAACACTGAAGCTTTCTTT. Translating it yields CAGSEAGQNTEAFF. This chain joins TRBV6-1 and TRBJ1-1, with D hard to call. Germline CDR1 is MNHNS and CDR2 is SASEGT. The CDR3 runs to 14 residues.

At least ten counts were recorded for this clonotype. V gene TRBV19 combines with J gene TRBJ1-1; tentatively, D is TRBD1 (6 bases). The CDR3 extends over 14 amino acids. The germline CDR1 and CDR2 sequences are LNHDA and SQIVND (reference sequence). V was cut by 2 bases and J by 6 bases, with 13 bases left in between. The chain's CDR3 is CASSIRGEGAEAFF. CDR3 nucleotide sequence: TGTGCCAGTAGTATAAGGGGCGAGGGGGCTGAAGCTTTCTTT.

This clonotype was recorded at least ten times. The chain couples TRBV6-2 or TRBV6-3 to TRBJ2-3; D call uncertain. This CDR3 contains 13 residues. Trimming pared 5 bases from V and 2 bases from J, leaving 8 bases between. Germline CDR1 reads MNHEY; CDR2 reads SVGEGT. As DNA, the CDR3 is TGTGCCAGCAGTCACGACTTCACAGATACGCAGTATTTT. Amino acid sequence: CASSHDFTDTQYF.

This clonotype has at least ten counts. J is TRBJ2-3 and V is TRBV7-9, with 8 positions matching TRBD2. CDR1 and CDR2 from the germline V gene are SEHNR and FQNEAQ (reference sequence). The V and J ends lost 5 bases and 1 base, in that order; junction bases with no gene match: 5. The CDR3 spans 15 residues. The CDR3 sequence is CASSDRAGGTDTQYF. The CDR3 region has the DNA TGTGCCAGCAGCGACAGAGCGGGAGGCACAGATACGCAGTATTTT.

This clonotype was seen at least ten times. The rearrangement joins TRBV5-1 to TRBJ2-1; TRBD1 matches at 8 bases. This CDR3 is 14 amino acids long. The V and J ends lost 0 bases and 8 bases, in that order; junction bases with no gene match: 4. Germline CDR1 and CDR2: SGHRS and YFSETQ. CDR3 in amino acids: CASSLDRGMDEQFF. The CDR3 DNA follows: TGCGCCAGCAGCTTGGACAGGGGGATGGATGAGCAGTTCTTC.

This clonotype was seen at least ten times. V gene TRBV20-1 combines with J gene TRBJ1-2; D might be TRBD1 (6 bases). Trimming cost V 6 bases and J 6 bases, with 14 bases left between them. The CDR3 sequence is 12 residues long. Germline-derived CDR1 and CDR2 are DFQATT and SNEGSKA (reference sequence). CDR3 region: CSALPDRNGYTF. In nucleotides, the CDR3 is TGCAGTGCCCTCCCCGACAGGAATGGCTACACCTTC.

The chain employs TRBV4-1 and TRBJ1-5, with 9 bases that match TRBD1. The CDR3 runs to 16 residues. Trimming took 2 bases from V and 7 from J; bases not matched to a gene: 9. Germline CDR1 is MGHRA and CDR2 is YSYEKL. CDR3 bases: TGCGCCAGCAGCCAAAGCCGGGACAGGGACGGACAGCCCCAGCATTTT. Its protein product is CASSQSRDRDGQPQHF.

This clonotype was detected ten times or more. This chain's CDR3 is CASSPDRGVTGELFF. The CDR3 bases are TGTGCCAGCAGTCCGGACAGGGGAGTCACCGGGGAGCTGTTTTTT. The rearrangement uses TRBV27 and TRBJ2-2; 9 nucleotides agree with TRBD1. Germline V gene lookup returns CDR1 MNHEY and CDR2 SMNVEV (reference sequence). V lost 5 bases to trimming and J lost 4 bases; unmatched junction nucleotides: 5. This CDR3 is 15 amino acids long.

The chain recombines TRBV3-1 with TRBJ2-3; D is undetermined. Trimming stripped 5 bases from V and 0 bases from J, with 9 bases between. Germline CDR1 and CDR2: LGHDT and YNNKEL (reference sequence). The CDR3 sequence is 14 residues long. The CDR3 sequence is CASSVRRSTDTQYF. The CDR3 region has the DNA TGTGCCAGCAGCGTTCGACGAAGCACAGATACGCAGTATTTT.

The chain carries TRBV4-2 and TRBJ2-1, with 7 positions matching TRBD2. This CDR3 contains 16 residues. Unmatched junction bases numbered 10, after V lost 1 base and J lost 7 bases. The V gene's germline CDR1 is LGHNA and CDR2 YNFKEQ. CDR3 loop: CASSQGLRRGGNEQFF. For the CDR3, the DNA is TGTGCCAGCAGCCAAGGCCTCCGGCGGGGAGGGAATGAGCAGTTCTTC.

This clonotype occurred many times. The rearrangement uses TRBV6-2 or TRBV6-3 and TRBJ2-3, with D possibly matching TRBD2 (6 bases). This CDR3 spans 16 amino acids. V lost 0 bases, J lost 0 bases, and 10 bases lay in between. CDR1 MNHEY and CDR2 SVGEGT come from the germline V gene. The CDR3 is CASSYSDSGSTDTQYF. The CDR3 coding sequence is TGTGCCAGCAGTTACTCTGATAGCGGTAGCACAGATACGCAGTATTTT.

This clonotype has more than one count but fewer than ten. V is TRBV6-1 and J is TRBJ1-2, with D possibly TRBD1 on 5 matching bases. Germline V gives CDR1 MNHNS, CDR2 SASEGT. The CDR3 loop spans 11 amino acids. Between the trimmed V and J ends, which lost 10 bases and 6 bases, there was a span of 12 bases. CDR3 sequence (DNA): TGTGCCACAAAATGGGGCAATGGCTACACCTTC. Translation: CATKWGNGYTF.

At least ten counts were recorded for this clonotype. The rearrangement joins TRBV5-1 to TRBJ2-1; TRBD2 matches 10 bases. V was clipped by 0 bases and J by 4 bases; unmatched bases: 10. The germline CDR1 and CDR2 sequences are SGHRS and YFSETQ. The CDR3 sequence is 18 residues long. The CDR3 loop is CASSLAQTGTSAYNEQFF. Written as DNA, the CDR3 is TGCGCCAGCAGCTTGGCACAAACCGGGACTAGCGCTTACAATGAGCAGTTCTTC.

The J gene is TRBJ1-1, the V gene TRBV25-1; possibly TRBD1 for D (5 bases). V was trimmed by 3 bases and J by 7 bases, leaving 9 bases between them. In germline, CDR1 is MGHDK, CDR2 SYGVNS. The CDR3 sequence is 12 residues long. The CDR3 spells CASSERGLEAFF. CDR3 nucleotides: TGTGCCAGCAGTGAGCGGGGACTTGAAGCTTTCTTT.

Concerning this clonotype itself: It may be a read error: a sequence one base away is much more abundant. This chain connects TRBV11-3 to TRBJ1-1, with D unclear. Germline loops: CDR1 SGHNT, CDR2 YENEEA. The CDR3 covers 14 residues. The CDR3 nucleotides are TGTGCCAGCAGCCTTCTTGGGAACTCGGGTGAAACTTTCTTT. Protein: CASSLLGNSGETFF.

This clonotype was seen at least ten times. The chain couples TRBV27 to TRBJ1-6; D is undetermined. Per the germline V gene, CDR1 is MNHEY and CDR2 is SMNVEV (reference sequence). V was shortened by 6 bases and J by 7 bases, with 19 bases between the two germline ends. This CDR3 is built from 16 residues. DNA for the CDR3: TGTGCCAGCAGGTCTGCGTGGCGAAAAGGGAATTCACCCCTCCACTTT. Translation gives CASRSAWRKGNSPLHF.

This chain connects TRBV3-1 to TRBJ2-7; 9 positions match TRBD1. This CDR3 comprises 16 residues. Germline CDR1 and CDR2: LGHDT and YNNKEL (reference sequence). Trimming cost V 2 bases and J 0 bases; bases outside gene matches: 5. DNA for the CDR3: TGTGCCAGCAGCCAAACAGGGACAGGGAACTCCTACGAGCAGTACTTC. Residues: CASSQTGTGNSYEQYF.

This clonotype was seen many times. The chain carries TRBV12-5 and TRBJ2-1; D is undetermined. Trimming took off 2 bases at V and 9 bases at J, with 8 bases between the two ends. From germline, CDR1 is LGHNT and CDR2 FRNRAP. This CDR3 spans 12 amino acids. The CDR3 sequence is CASGLTAFEQFF. The DNA of the CDR3 is TGTGCTAGTGGTTTGACCGCATTTGAGCAGTTCTTC.

The chain couples TRBV7-3 to TRBJ1-1, with D perhaps matching TRBD1 (6 bases). V was pared by 5 bases and J by 3 bases, with 16 bases between. CDR3 size: 15 residues. Germline CDR1 and CDR2: SGHTA and FQGTGA. CDR3 nucleotide sequence: TGTGCCAGCAGCCCGGATGAGGGGGACTACACTGAAGCTTTCTTT. Protein product: CASSPDEGDYTEAFF.

This clonotype was recorded at least ten times. The chain combines TRBV3-1 with TRBJ2-3, with 7 bases aligning to TRBD1. Germline trimming cut 4 bases from V and 5 bases from J; bases unmatched to any gene: 15. Germline CDR1 is LGHDT and CDR2 is YNNKEL (reference sequence). This CDR3 has 17 amino acids. CDR3 loop: CASSPSFRDSSGDTQYF. CDR3 nucleotide sequence: TGTGCCAGCAGCCCGAGTTTCCGGGACAGCTCGGGAGATACGCAGTATTTT.

This chain joins TRBV6-1 and TRBJ2-1; tentatively, D is TRBD2 (5 bases). This CDR3 spans 11 amino acids. From germline, CDR1 is MNHNS and CDR2 SASEGT. Trimming removed 6 bases from V and 10 bases from J, with 10 bases in between. CDR3 region: CASSHGNEQFF. CDR3 nucleotides: TGTGCCAGCAGCCACGGGAACGAGCAGTTCTTC.

This clonotype was counted many times. The chain carries TRBV29-1 and TRBJ2-7; D gene uncertain. Germline V gives CDR1 SQVTM, CDR2 ANQGSEA. V dropped 4 bases and J dropped 3 bases, with 10 bases sitting between them. The CDR3 runs 12 residues. The DNA of the CDR3 is TGCAGCGTTGGGGTCGGAGTCTACGAGCAGTACTTC. Translated: CSVGVGVYEQYF.

This clonotype was recorded at least ten times. This sequence joins TRBV24-1 and TRBJ2-1, with 14 bases identical to TRBD2. CDR1 KGHDR and CDR2 SFDVKD come from the germline V gene. This CDR3 is built from 16 residues. Germline trimming cut 4 bases from V and 7 bases from J; bases unmatched to any gene: 5. CDR3 in amino acids: CATSDSGTSGRNEQFF. CDR3 bases: TGTGCCACCAGTGACTCCGGGACTAGCGGGAGAAATGAGCAGTTCTTC.